The sequence of this TCR beta chain was determined in a study of blood T cells in healthy people across ages. This clonotype was counted a few times. Primers used in a second PCR of about 6 to 11 cycles were a sample-barcoded 5' primer and a J-beta primer mix. Each of the samples gave a minimum of 2.5 million paired-end reads that contained CDR3. TCRdb analysed the 5' RACE reads with MiXCR anew, one entry per CDR3 protein. The data contain around 1,000,000 distinct CDR3 sequences, roughly 24% of them seen just once; the ten biggest clones take up approximately 0.79%. V lost 5 bases to trimming and J lost 5 bases, with 20 bases between them. CDR3 length: 16 amino acids. In germline, CDR1 is SGHVS, CDR2 FQNEAQ. The sample was also linked to a second study, of T cells of mothers and their children. From that second work: Donation was provided by three healthy Caucasian mothers along with their six children. Compared with unrelated pairs, related mother-child pairs had slightly higher, non-significant overlap.

The rearrangement joins TRBV7-8 to TRBJ2-3; D ambiguous. The sequenced sample was blood. This clonotype was sampled from a girl aged 2-9 years in good health. The CDR3: CASSPHSGWVVDTQYF. DNA of the CDR3: TGTGCCAGCAGCCCTCACTCCGGGTGGGTGGTAGATACGCAGTATTTT.